The 15 T cell receptor beta chains given below trace back to one sample, sequenced in a study of stem cell transplantation in POMP-related autoinflammatory disease. Study-level findings and limits: Fewer unique TRB V-J gene pairings were identified in patients with PRAID. PRAID patients trended toward lower TRB diversity and higher clonality in all analyzed T-cell subsets.

The data were produced by immunoSEQ multiplex PCR, yet TCRdb's version contains in-frame clones alone and is incomplete. This sample has 9,500 to 14,000 clones, with approximately 86% found just once. These receptors have no identified antigens. The sequenced sample was CD8+ T cells from PBMCs, obtained before stem cell transplantation. These receptors all come from a human donor with POMP-related autoinflammation and immune dysregulation (PRAID).

V usage is TRBV27 and J usage is TRBJ1-2; TRBD1 matches 8 bases. In germline, CDR1 is MNHEY, CDR2 SMNVEV (reference sequence). The CDR3 is made up of 18 amino acids. V gave up 0 bases and J gave up 4 bases; unmatched junction bases: 13. The CDR3 reads CASSLSYHDRGRIYGYTF. The DNA for the CDR3 is TGTGCCAGCAGTTTATCCTACCACGACAGGGGCCGGATCTATGGCTACACCTTC.

The V call is TRBV4-1, the J call TRBJ1-2; 8 bases fit TRBD1. This CDR3 region has 16 residues. In germline, CDR1 is MGHRA, CDR2 YSYEKL. V lost 2 bases to trimming and J lost 6 bases; unmatched junction nucleotides: 11. Written as DNA, the CDR3 is TGCGCCAGCAGCCAAAATCAGGGGGCCGCCAATAATGGCTACACCTTC. As protein: CASSQNQGAANNGYTF.

The V call is TRBV19, the J call TRBJ1-1; D is unresolved. Germline V gene data show CDR1 as LNHDA and CDR2 as SQIVND (reference sequence). The CDR3 contains 13 residues. V lost 5 bases and J 7 bases, leaving 14 bases between the germline ends. DNA of the CDR3: TGTGCCAGTAGTCTTAGTTCGGGGTTTGAAGCTTTCTTT. Amino acids: CASSLSSGFEAFF.

The chain carries TRBV30 and TRBJ1-1; possibly TRBD1 for D (5 bases). The V and J ends lost 1 base and 7 bases respectively, with 10 bases between them. This CDR3 spans 12 amino acids. Germline V CDR1 and CDR2: GTSNPN, SVGIG (reference sequence). For the CDR3, the DNA is TGTGCCTGGAGTGACGTACAGGTTGAAGCTTTCTTT. Protein: CAWSDVQVEAFF.

The chain's CDR3 is CASSIDLYEQYF. As DNA, the CDR3 is TGTGCCAGCAGCATTGACCTGTACGAGCAGTACTTC. The chain couples TRBV11-2 to TRBJ2-5, with D unresolved. The DNA matches TRBJ2-7 better at its end, which makes the J call doubtful. The CDR3 is 12 amino acids. Germline V lookup: CDR1 SGHAT, CDR2 FQNNGV.

V is TRBV2 and J is TRBJ2-1; TRBD1 agrees at 8 bases. V shed 6 bases, J shed 4 bases, and the junction held 11 bases outside the gene matches. The CDR3 covers 16 residues. Germline loops: CDR1 SNHLY, CDR2 FYNNEI. This CDR3 is CASRYTGQARYNEQFF. DNA for the CDR3: TGTGCCAGCAGGTACACGGGACAGGCCCGGTACAATGAGCAGTTCTTC.

For the CDR3, the DNA is TGTGCCAGCAGCCAACAGGGACGGGGGGGTTGGTCACCCCTCCACTTT. The encoded protein is CASSQQGRGGWSPLHF. The chain combines TRBV7-9 with TRBJ1-6, with a tentative D call TRBD1 (6 bases). From germline, CDR1 is SEHNR and CDR2 FQNEAQ (reference sequence). The CDR3 has 16 amino acids. V lost 5 bases and J lost 10, with 21 bases in between.

The chain combines TRBV13 with TRBJ2-1; D remains ambiguous. This CDR3 has 13 amino acids. In germline, CDR1 is PRHDT, CDR2 FYEKMQ (reference sequence). Trimming shortened V by 2 bases and J by 9 bases, and 11 bases separated the two germline ends. CDR3 residues: CASSLSLGGEQFF. Written as DNA, the CDR3 is TGTGCCAGCAGCTTAAGTCTGGGCGGTGAGCAGTTCTTC. Full variable domain (missing parts from reference TRBV13 and TRBJ2-1): AAGVIQSPRHLIKEKRETATLKCYPIPRHDTVYWYQQGPGQDPQFLISFYEKMQSDKGSIPDRFSAQQFSDYHSELNMSSLELGDSALYFCASSLSLGGEQFFGPGTRLTVL.

The V call is TRBV7-3, the J call TRBJ2-5; TRBD1 aligns across 10 bases. There are 15 residues in the CDR3. CDR1 and CDR2 (germline): SGHTA, FQGTGA. After removal of 6 bases from V and 5 bases from J, the junction contained 9 bases not matched to a gene. The CDR3 here is CASRPGTGDGETQYF. The CDR3 DNA sequence: TGTGCCAGCAGGCCCGGGACAGGGGATGGGGAGACCCAGTACTTC.

The genes are TRBV19 and TRBJ2-7; D might be TRBD2 (5 bases). The CDR3 contains 13 residues. CDR1 is LNHDA, CDR2 SQIVND, per germline (reference sequence). V was clipped by 1 base and J by 4 bases, with 8 bases between them. The CDR3 DNA reads as TGTGCCAGTAGTATAGGAGAGGGATACGAGCAGTACTTC. Residues: CASSIGEGYEQYF.

This sequence joins TRBV28 and TRBJ2-3; no definite D call. The CDR3 totals 14 residues. With 7 bases removed from V and 2 bases from J, the gap between germline ends came to 13 bases. The germline V gene encodes CDR1 MDHEN and CDR2 SYDVKM. CDR3 sequence: CASNRRADTDTQYF. CDR3 sequence (DNA): TGTGCCAGCAACCGAAGGGCGGACACAGATACGCAGTATTTT.

There are a few counts of this clone. The chain recombines TRBV27 with TRBJ2-7; the D gene is possibly TRBD1 (6 bases). Per germline, CDR1 MNHEY and CDR2 SMNVEV (reference sequence). V lost 6 bases to trimming and J lost 4 bases, with 10 bases between them. This CDR3 is 12 amino acids long. The CDR3 DNA reads as TGTGCCAGCAGCCATGGACAGTACGAGCAGTACTTC. Its protein is CASSHGQYEQYF.

J is TRBJ2-1 and V is TRBV27; D may be TRBD2 (6 bases). Trimming removed 1 base at V and 10 bases at J, with 17 bases between. The V gene's germline CDR1 is MNHEY and CDR2 SMNVEV (reference sequence). The CDR3 has 15 amino acids. CDR3 protein: CASSLWAGISGEQFF. CDR3 DNA sequence: TGTGCCAGCAGTTTATGGGCGGGGATTTCAGGAGAGCAGTTCTTC.

V is TRBV21-1 and J is TRBJ2-3; the DNA was not compared with TRBD1, the D call given in the table. TRBV21-1 is marked as a pseudogene. The CDR3 consists of 18 residues. DNA for the CDR3: TGTGCCAGCAGCATTCCGCCGGCCCCGGGCAGGGATCCAGATACGCAGTATTTT. This codes for CASSIPPAPGRDPDTQYF.

The rearrangement uses TRBV12-5 and TRBJ1-2; 8 bases map to TRBD1. The V and J ends lost 6 bases and 5 bases, in that order; junction bases with no gene match: 17. Germline V gives CDR1 LGHNT, CDR2 FRNRAP. The CDR3 totals 17 residues. As DNA, the CDR3 is TGTGCTAGTGGCACCACCTCCGACAGGGGAGTTGGGTATGGCTACACCTTC. Amino acids: CASGTTSDRGVGYGYTF.